A single sample is the source of the 19 T cell receptor beta chains below, sequenced in a study of T cells in Graves' hyperthyroidism and ophthalmopathy. RNA transcripts served as the template for amplifying TCR beta CDR3 regions. The primer set for the first-round RT-PCR of the TCR CDR3 was HTBI. Each CDR3 protein is one row after TCRdb ran MiXCR on the multiplex PCR reads. The table records a few hundred thousand distinct CDR3 sequences, roughly 14% of them present only once. Sequencing used blood. The receptors derive from a woman younger than 30 with Graves' hyperthyroidism.

There are a few counts of this clonotype. This chain joins TRBV5-8 and TRBJ2-7; TRBD2 agrees at 10 bases. The V gene end was trimmed by 5 bases and the J gene end by 2 bases; junction bases not matched to a gene: 7. Germline CDR1 and CDR2: SGHTS and YDEGEE. The CDR3 extends over 15 amino acids. CDR3 protein: CASSFEREGTYEQYF. CDR3 nucleotide sequence: TGTGCCAGCAGTTTTGAGCGGGAGGGTACCTACGAGCAGTACTTC.

This clonotype appeared many times. J is TRBJ1-5 and V is TRBV12-3 or TRBV12-4; D is ambiguous. The ends were cut back, 2 bases at V and 2 bases at J, with 13 bases in the middle. This CDR3 region has 16 residues. As DNA, the CDR3 is TGTGCCAGCAGTTTATATACGGTTCAGGGCAATCAGCCCCAGCATTTT. It codes for CASSLYTVQGNQPQHF.

This clonotype was picked up many times. The J gene is TRBJ2-1, the V gene TRBV2, with 10 bases identical to TRBD2. CDR1 SNHLY and CDR2 FYNNEI come from the germline V gene. The J segment lost 0 bases and the V segment lost 4 bases, leaving 3 bases of the junction unmatched. The CDR3 runs 16 residues. In DNA, the CDR3 is TGTGCCAGCAGTGTTTCTAGCGGGAGCTCCTACAATGAGCAGTTCTTC. Protein sequence: CASSVSSGSSYNEQFF.

In this sample, this clonotype turned up many times. The chain uses TRBV11-2 and TRBJ2-1; 11 bases match TRBD1. The CDR3 loop spans 17 amino acids. Germline CDR1 SGHAT, CDR2 FQNNGV. The J segment lost 7 bases and the V segment lost 3 bases, leaving 11 bases of the junction unmatched. CDR3 in DNA: TGTGCCAGCAGCTTCTACTCCGCGGGGACAGGGGGAAATGAGCAGTTCTTC. As protein: CASSFYSAGTGGNEQFF.

Ten or more counts support this clonotype. The V call is TRBV7-2, the J call TRBJ1-2; maybe TRBD1 (6 bases). V was shortened by 4 bases and J by 4 bases, with 13 bases between the two germline ends. This CDR3 is 14 amino acids long. CDR1 is SGHTA, CDR2 FQGNSA, per germline. For the CDR3, the DNA is TGTGCCAGCAGCTACCCACAGGGAGTCTATGGCTACACCTTC. This encodes CASSYPQGVYGYTF.

In this sample, this clonotype turned up many times. The gene calls are TRBV30 and TRBJ1-2; a weak D match, TRBD1 (5 bases). Trimming shortened V by 0 bases and J by 8 bases, and 13 bases separated the two germline ends. CDR1 is GTSNPN, CDR2 SVGIG, per germline (reference sequence). There are 13 residues in the CDR3. The CDR3 spells CAWSVQGRGGYTF. For the CDR3, the DNA is TGTGCCTGGAGTGTACAAGGGCGGGGCGGCTACACCTTC.

Note on this clonotype: A much larger clonotype is one base distant, so this may be a read error. The gene calls are TRBV7-6 and TRBJ2-2; D not certain. Trimming shortened V by 2 bases and J by 4 bases, and 11 bases separated the two germline ends. The CDR3 runs 15 residues. Germline V lookup: CDR1 SGHVS, CDR2 FNYEAQ. This chain's CDR3 is CASSLLTDFTGELFF. The DNA for the CDR3 is TGTGCCAGCAGCTTACTTACAGACTTCACCGGGGAGCTGTTTTTT.

Only a few counts were recorded for this clonotype. This chain connects TRBV5-4 to TRBJ1-2; weak D call: TRBD1 (5 bases). Trimming pared 3 bases from V and 5 bases from J, leaving 17 bases between. CDR1 SGHNT and CDR2 YYREEE come from the germline V gene (reference sequence). The length of the CDR3 is 15 residues. The CDR3 sequence is CASSSLDRKPYGYTF. The CDR3 nucleotides are TGTGCCAGCAGCTCCCTAGACAGAAAACCTTATGGCTACACCTTC. Looking up the rest from reference TRBV5-4 and TRBJ1-2 gives the full variable domain: ETGVTQSPTHLIKTRGQQVTLRCSSQSGHNTVSWYQQALGQGPQFIFQYYREEENGRGNFPPRFSGLQFPNYSSELNVNALELDDSALYLCASSSLDRKPYGYTFGSGTRLTVV.

This clonotype was detected ten times or more. The chain links TRBV6-1 to TRBJ2-7; TRBD2 aligns across 7 bases. The CDR3 runs 14 residues. CDR1 MNHNS and CDR2 SASEGT come from the germline V gene. Trimming cost V 8 bases and J 0 bases; bases outside gene matches: 7. CDR3 amino acids: CASLLARDSYEQYF. The CDR3 DNA follows: TGTGCCAGCTTACTAGCGCGTGACTCCTACGAGCAGTACTTC.

This clonotype has ten or more counts. The chain recombines TRBV6-1 with TRBJ2-5; TRBD2 aligns across 16 bases. CDR1 is MNHNS, CDR2 SASEGT, per germline. The CDR3 is made up of 17 amino acids. V shed 0 bases and J 9 bases; nucleotides not matched to a gene: 7. CDR3 loop: CASSEAAGLAGGQAQYF. The CDR3 nucleotides read TGTGCCAGCAGTGAAGCCGCGGGACTAGCGGGGGGGCAGGCCCAGTACTTC.

This clonotype was seen at least ten times. This chain connects TRBV29-1 to TRBJ1-2, with TRBD1 as a possible D gene (5 bases). V shed 3 bases and J shed 5 bases, with 16 bases lying between them. CDR1 is SQVTM, CDR2 ANQGSEA, per germline. CDR3 length equals 14 residues. This chain's CDR3 is CSVEGPAQAYGYTF. The CDR3 DNA follows: TGCAGCGTTGAGGGGCCGGCTCAGGCGTATGGCTACACCTTC.

The sample holds many counts of this clonotype. The chain uses TRBV27 and TRBJ1-5, with a weak D call TRBD1 (6 bases). Trimming stripped 4 bases from V and 7 bases from J, with 14 bases between. Germline CDR1 MNHEY, CDR2 SMNVEV (reference sequence). The CDR3 runs to 14 residues. CDR3 coding DNA: TGTGCCAGCAGTTCGACCTCACAGGGACAGCCCCAGCATTTT. As protein: CASSSTSQGQPQHF.

Comment on this clonotype: A much larger clonotype is one base distant, so this may be a read error. In DNA, the CDR3 is TGTGCCAGCAGATCTGCCGGGACTGCGGACTCCTACAATGAGCAGTTCTTC. As protein: CASRSAGTADSYNEQFF. The chain recombines TRBV5-8 with TRBJ2-1; TRBD2 might be the D (6 bases). The V and J ends lost 5 bases and 0 bases respectively, with 18 bases between them. This CDR3 is built from 17 residues. Germline CDR1 is SGHTS and CDR2 is YDEGEE.

The rearrangement uses TRBV7-9 and TRBJ2-3; TRBD2 matches 10 bases. The CDR3 runs 15 residues. The V gene end was trimmed by 3 bases and the J gene end by 4 bases; junction bases not matched to a gene: 4. Germline V gene lookup returns CDR1 SEHNR and CDR2 FQNEAQ (reference sequence). CDR3 sequence (DNA): TGTGCCAGCAGCTTGTTAACTAGCGGGGCAGATACGCAGTATTTT. It is translated as CASSLLTSGADTQYF.

At least ten counts were recorded for this clonotype. The genes are TRBV12-3 or TRBV12-4 and TRBJ2-5; possibly TRBD2 for D (6 bases). The CDR3 runs to 14 residues. With 5 bases removed from V and 5 bases from J, the gap between germline ends came to 15 bases. Here the CDR3 DNA reads TGTGCCAGCAGTCCGTTCACTAGCTTCGAGACCCAGTACTTC. Residues: CASSPFTSFETQYF.

The V gene is TRBV27, the J gene TRBJ2-3; possible D gene TRBD2, 5 bases. The V end was cut by 6 bases, the J end by 4 bases, with 11 bases between. The CDR3 is made up of 13 amino acids. Germline V CDR1 and CDR2: MNHEY, SMNVEV (reference sequence). Here the CDR3 DNA reads TGTGCCAGCAGATTCCCCGGGGCAGATACGCAGTATTTT. Translation: CASRFPGADTQYF.

This clonotype was recorded at least ten times. The chain carries TRBV5-5 and TRBJ2-1, with a tentative D call TRBD2 (6 bases). The germline V and J ends were trimmed by 5 bases and 7 bases, with 13 bases remaining between them. The CDR3 has 13 amino acids. Germline V gene sequence: CDR1 SGHKS, CDR2 YYEKEE (reference sequence). The CDR3 DNA reads as TGTGCCAGCAGTTCCGGGACTGATAATGAGCAGTTCTTC. It translates to CASSSGTDNEQFF.

This clonotype was found many times. The chain joins TRBV12-5 to TRBJ2-1; TRBD2 aligns across 11 bases. Germline CDR1 reads LGHNT; CDR2 reads FRNRAP. V lost 5 bases and J lost 0; bases outside the gene matches: 12. CDR3 length: 19 residues. CDR3 in amino acids: CASGQPLSSGRSSYNEQFF. Here the CDR3 DNA reads TGTGCTAGTGGTCAACCCCTCTCTAGCGGGAGGAGCTCCTACAATGAGCAGTTCTTC.

J is TRBJ2-1 and V is TRBV5-1, with 12 bases fitting TRBD2. The V gene end was trimmed by 3 bases and the J gene end by 4 bases; junction bases not matched to a gene: 2. In germline, CDR1 is SGHRS, CDR2 YFSETQ. The CDR3 is 15 amino acids. The CDR3 reads CASSWTSGVYNEQFF. The CDR3 DNA reads as TGCGCCAGCAGCTGGACTAGCGGGGTGTACAATGAGCAGTTCTTC.